Presented here are 7 T cell receptor beta chains from one specimen sequenced in a study of shared clonotypes between healthy human individuals. As defined, naive CD8 cells were CD45RO-negative and positively selected for CCR7, with terminally differentiated effector memory CD45RA+ cells excluded. TCRdb's copy holds only in-frame clones and misses some; the assay was immunoSEQ multiplex PCR. Of more than 600,000 clones listed, 92% are singletons. The sequencing input was naive CD8+ T cells sorted from blood. The source of these receptors is a man aged 25 to 40 in good health.

Note on this clone: The sample carries other DNA sequences with the same CDR3. The V and J genes are TRBV5-4 and TRBJ2-7, with 9 bases identical to TRBD1. Looked up from germline, CDR1 is SGHNT and CDR2 is YYREEE (reference sequence). This CDR3 has 13 residues. V was pared by 4 bases and J by 2 bases, with 1 base of the junction left unmatched. CDR3 nucleotide sequence: TGTGCCAGCAGCCGGGACAGGGCCTACGAGCAGTACTTC. This encodes CASSRDRAYEQYF.

The chain couples TRBV5-1 to TRBJ2-2; 9 bases map to TRBD1. CDR1 and CDR2 (germline): SGHRS, YFSETQ. Germline trimming cut 3 bases from V and 4 bases from J; bases unmatched to any gene: 7. This CDR3 is 16 amino acids long. Here the CDR3 reads CASSSGDRESTGELFF. In DNA form, the CDR3 reads TGCGCCAGCAGCTCGGGGGACAGGGAGAGCACCGGGGAGCTGTTTTTT.

This chain uses TRBV4-1 with TRBJ2-7; possibly TRBD2 for D (5 bases). The CDR3 spans 16 residues. The V gene's germline CDR1 is MGHRA and CDR2 YSYEKL. V was clipped by 0 bases and J by 0 bases, with 12 bases between them. In DNA, the CDR3 is TGCGCCAGCAGCCAAGAGCACCTAGCCGACTCCTACGAGCAGTACTTC. It codes for CASSQEHLADSYEQYF.

The CDR3 DNA reads as TGCGCCACGCGCAGGGGGAATGAGCAGTTCTTC. Its protein product is CATRRGNEQFF. The chain joins TRBV10-2 to TRBJ2-1; 7 positions match TRBD1. Germline V CDR1 and CDR2: WSHSY, SAAADI. J was trimmed by 7 bases and V by 10 bases; bases with no gene match: 4. This CDR3 region has 11 residues.

The chain uses TRBV13 and TRBJ2-1; 7 bases match TRBD2. The CDR3 sequence is 17 residues long. In germline, CDR1 is PRHDT, CDR2 FYEKMQ (reference sequence). Trimming took 6 bases from V and 3 from J; bases not matched to a gene: 14. In DNA form, the CDR3 reads TGTGCCAGCAGTTCTCCTCCTGGTGGCGGGAGCTACAATGAGCAGTTCTTC. Its protein product is CASSSPPGGGSYNEQFF.

This sequence joins TRBV13 and TRBJ2-7; the match to TRBD2 covers 11 bases. CDR1 PRHDT and CDR2 FYEKMQ come from the germline V gene (reference sequence). The V gene end was trimmed by 0 bases and the J gene end by 4 bases; junction bases not matched to a gene: 8. This CDR3 is built from 17 residues. CDR3 region: CASSLGGNSGRAYEQYF. In nucleotides, the CDR3 is TGTGCCAGCAGCTTAGGCGGGAATAGCGGGAGGGCTTACGAGCAGTACTTC. Full variable domain (missing parts from reference TRBV13 and TRBJ2-7): AAGVIQSPRHLIKEKRETATLKCYPIPRHDTVYWYQQGPGQDPQFLISFYEKMQSDKGSIPDRFSAQQFSDYHSELNMSSLELGDSALYFCASSLGGNSGRAYEQYFGPGTRLTVT.

The rearrangement uses TRBV14 and TRBJ2-5; TRBD2 might be the D (6 bases). CDR1 and CDR2 from the germline V gene are SGHDN and FVKESK. This CDR3 is built from 16 residues. V was pared by 1 base and J by 5 bases, with 17 bases between. The CDR3 spells CASSQVRTGRGETQYF. In DNA, the CDR3 is TGTGCCAGCAGCCAAGTGAGGACGGGACGGGGGGAGACCCAGTACTTC.